One T cell receptor beta chain is described in this entry. Its specificity is not known. A read error may account for a junction end that differs from germline. Together with a sample-barcoded 5' primer, a J-beta primer mix was included in a second PCR lasting about 7 to 12 cycles. Each CDR3 protein is one row after TCRdb ran MiXCR on the 5' RACE reads. The sample consists of 1.5 million to 1.9 million distinct CDR3 sequences, 40% to 45% of them appearing once. This specimen comes from a study of blood T cells in healthy people across ages. Notes on the study in general: Donor CMV infection status was unknown, possibly confounding age-related changes in expanded clonotypes. TCR beta diversity, measured per million T cells, fell in a roughly linear way with age.

Total RNA extracted from each sample amounted to at least 6 micrograms. Germline V gene lookup returns CDR1 MNHEY and CDR2 SVGAGI. The CDR3 covers 11 residues. The chain joins TRBV6-5 to TRBJ2-3; D remains unclear. The receptor's source is a woman between 18 and 30 years old in good health. The material sequenced was blood. The chain's CDR3 is CASSKGDMQYF. The CDR3 DNA reads TGTGCCAGTTCAAAAGGCGATATGCAGTATTTT.